By sample share, the clone carrying this T cell receptor (beta chain) is large (0.1 to 1%). Its antigen remains unidentified. Overall study findings and caveats: Roughly 14% of tumor Treg sequences matched naive CD4+ cells. Tumor memory CD4+ T cell TCR gene usage was found to cluster with blood and lymph node memory CD4+ cells and with lymph node naive CD4+ cells. Greatest tumor Treg TCR overlap was with tumor naive CD4+ cells.

Amplification of TRBV12-4/TRBJ1-2 clonotypes used adaptor-ligated barcode primers. TCRdb itself ran the multiplex PCR reads through MiXCR, one entry per CDR3 protein. Counted here are roughly 200 distinct CDR3 sequences, approximately 9% occurring once; the ten biggest clones make up about 35%. The sorted Tregs were CD4+CD25+CD127-/low cells. V shed 6 bases, J shed 7 bases, and the junction held 5 bases outside the gene matches. CDR3 length equals 12 residues. The sequencing sample was made of tumor-infiltrating Tregs sorted from the breast tumor. The sequence was obtained from a female donor with breast cancer. The V gene is TRBV12-3 or TRBV12-4, the J gene TRBJ1-2; 7 nucleotides align to TRBD1. Here the CDR3 reads CASRTGFGGYTF. CDR3 bases: TGTGCCAGCAGGACAGGGTTTGGTGGCTACACCTTC.